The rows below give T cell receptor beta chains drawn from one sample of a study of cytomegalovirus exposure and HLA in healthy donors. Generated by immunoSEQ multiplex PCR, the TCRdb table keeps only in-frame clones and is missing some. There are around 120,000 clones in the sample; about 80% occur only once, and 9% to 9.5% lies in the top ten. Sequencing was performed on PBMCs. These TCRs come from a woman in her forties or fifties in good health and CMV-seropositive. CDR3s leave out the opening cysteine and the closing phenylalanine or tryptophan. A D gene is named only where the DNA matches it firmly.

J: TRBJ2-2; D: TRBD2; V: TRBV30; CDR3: AWSVGRGRATGELF
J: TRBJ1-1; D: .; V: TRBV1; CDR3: TSSQGEPGLLNRPDTEAF
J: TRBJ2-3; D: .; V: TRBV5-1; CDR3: ASSPRAGVENTQY
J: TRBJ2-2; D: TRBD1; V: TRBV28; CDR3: ASSLGTANTGELF
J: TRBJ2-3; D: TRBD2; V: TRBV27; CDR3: ASSLSLAGPDTQY
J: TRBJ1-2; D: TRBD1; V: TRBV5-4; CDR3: ASSGGQGAYGYT
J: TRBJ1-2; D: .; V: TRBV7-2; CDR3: ASTLYGGMSGYT
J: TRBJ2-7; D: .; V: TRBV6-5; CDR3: ASSLEQY
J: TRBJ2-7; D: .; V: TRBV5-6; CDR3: ASSGSSYEQY
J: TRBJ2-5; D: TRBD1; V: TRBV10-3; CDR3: ASGDREVETQY
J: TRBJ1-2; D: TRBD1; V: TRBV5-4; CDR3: ASSWRGGEYGYT
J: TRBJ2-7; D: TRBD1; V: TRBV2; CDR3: ASSGQGRYEQY
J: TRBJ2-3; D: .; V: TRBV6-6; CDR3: ASRLLSATDTQY
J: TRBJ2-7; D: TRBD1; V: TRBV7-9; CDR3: ASSFDGTGNEQY
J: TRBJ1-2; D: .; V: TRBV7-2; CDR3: ASSTWDISNYGYT
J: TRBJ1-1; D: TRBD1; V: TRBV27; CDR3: ASSPRTGGDTEAF
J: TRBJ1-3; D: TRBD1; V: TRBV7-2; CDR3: ASSPTGAGNTIY
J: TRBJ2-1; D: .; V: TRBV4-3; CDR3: ASSQEGVQARGQF
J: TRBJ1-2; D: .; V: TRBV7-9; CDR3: ASSFPRGGRGYT
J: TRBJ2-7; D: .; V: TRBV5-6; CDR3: ASSLPLVASPYEQY
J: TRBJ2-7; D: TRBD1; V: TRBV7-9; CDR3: ASSLTGVNYEQY
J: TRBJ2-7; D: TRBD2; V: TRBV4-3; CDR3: ASSQVWDTGRVKSYYYEQY
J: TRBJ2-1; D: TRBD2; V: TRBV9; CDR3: ASASSGRVNEQF
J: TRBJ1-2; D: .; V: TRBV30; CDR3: AWTGGGVGYT
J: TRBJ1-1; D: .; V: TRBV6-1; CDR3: ASFTSPGVGTEAF
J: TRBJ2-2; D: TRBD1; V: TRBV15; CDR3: ATSRVPGGAGELF
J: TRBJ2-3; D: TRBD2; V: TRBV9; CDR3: ASSTERGGLTDTQY
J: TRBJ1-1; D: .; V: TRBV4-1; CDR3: ASSQDILGGNTEAF
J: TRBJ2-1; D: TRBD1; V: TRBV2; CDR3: ASSEAAGGQF
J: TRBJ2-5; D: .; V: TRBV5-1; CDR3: ASSLAGETQY
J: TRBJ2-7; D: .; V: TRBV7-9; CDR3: ASSSRDTTYEQY
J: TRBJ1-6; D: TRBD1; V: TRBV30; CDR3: AWSPGTGAPD
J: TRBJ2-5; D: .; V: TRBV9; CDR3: ASSGGVQETQY